The rows below give T cell receptor beta chains drawn from one sample of a study of T-cell memory formation after mild COVID-19. TCRdb independently ran MiXCR on the 5' RACE reads; one entry per CDR3 protein. The repertoire holds under 650,000 distinct CDR3 sequences, with about a sixth as singletons. The specimen sequenced was PBMCs or a T cell subset sorted from them (not recorded which). Source of these receptors: an adult woman who had mild COVID-19 (a few samples of this study predate the infection). Cell type and time point are not known. The CDR3 runs from the conserved cysteine through the conserved F or W. Each record gives: clone size, D gene, J gene, V gene, CDR3 protein, CDR3 DNA. A D gene is named only where the DNA matches it firmly. Expanded clones get a size class; other rows say once, few or many, or leave the size out.

few - TRBJ2-1 TRBV5-1 CASSFMAPSSYNEQFF TGCGCCAGCAGCTTCATGGCACCGAGCTCCTACAATGAGCAGTTCTTC
few TRBD1 TRBJ1-1 TRBV6-1 CASSERADQGGTEAFF TGTGCCAGCAGTGAACGGGCGGATCAGGGGGGCACTGAAGCTTTCTTT
- - TRBJ1-2 TRBV29-1 CSVEINYGYTF TGCAGCGTTGAGATAAACTATGGCTACACCTTC
few - TRBJ2-7 TRBV20-1 CSAEMVSTFAPEQYF TGCAGTGCGGAAATGGTGTCGACCTTTGCCCCCGAGCAGTACTTC
- TRBD2 TRBJ2-2 TRBV5-1 CASSFAGGPRELFF TGCGCCAGCAGTTTCGCGGGAGGGCCAAGGGAGCTGTTTTTT
- - TRBJ2-3 TRBV19 CASGIPGTNRPTDTQYF TGTGCCAGCGGTATCCCCGGGACCAACCGACCCACAGATACGCAGTATTTT
few - TRBJ1-5 TRBV6-1 CASTPGGASQPQHF TGTGCCAGCACTCCGGGGGGGGCTAGTCAGCCCCAGCATTTT
many - TRBJ2-7 TRBV6-1 CASTPARSAVSSYEQYF TGTGCCAGCACACCGGCTCGTAGCGCGGTGAGCTCCTACGAGCAGTACTTC
few - TRBJ2-3 TRBV4-2 CASSNLDTQYF TGTGCCAGCAGCAACTTAGATACGCAGTATTTT
- - TRBJ1-1 TRBV11-3 CASSLVGGPGAEAFF TGTGCCAGCAGCTTAGTGGGGGGGCCTGGGGCTGAAGCTTTCTTT
- TRBD2 TRBJ2-1 TRBV4-3 CASSQVSSGSYNEQFF TGCGCCAGCAGCCAGGTATCTAGCGGGAGTTACAATGAGCAGTTCTTC
- - TRBJ2-7 TRBV5-1 CASSFWTTYEQYF TGCGCCAGCAGCTTCTGGACAACCTACGAGCAGTACTTC
few - TRBJ1-1 TRBV18 CASSKGTDPEAFF TGTGCCAGCTCAAAAGGGACGGACCCTGAAGCTTTCTTT
- - TRBJ1-1 TRBV5-6 CASSARTGRTFF TGTGCCAGCAGCGCCCGGACGGGGAGGACTTTCTTT
- - TRBJ1-1 TRBV7-9 CASSPGPQNTEAFF TGTGCCAGCAGCCCGGGACCGCAGAACACTGAAGCTTTCTTT
- - TRBJ2-3 TRBV24-1 CATSEPTKGSTDTQYF TGTGCCACCAGTGAGCCGACAAAAGGGAGCACAGATACGCAGTATTTT